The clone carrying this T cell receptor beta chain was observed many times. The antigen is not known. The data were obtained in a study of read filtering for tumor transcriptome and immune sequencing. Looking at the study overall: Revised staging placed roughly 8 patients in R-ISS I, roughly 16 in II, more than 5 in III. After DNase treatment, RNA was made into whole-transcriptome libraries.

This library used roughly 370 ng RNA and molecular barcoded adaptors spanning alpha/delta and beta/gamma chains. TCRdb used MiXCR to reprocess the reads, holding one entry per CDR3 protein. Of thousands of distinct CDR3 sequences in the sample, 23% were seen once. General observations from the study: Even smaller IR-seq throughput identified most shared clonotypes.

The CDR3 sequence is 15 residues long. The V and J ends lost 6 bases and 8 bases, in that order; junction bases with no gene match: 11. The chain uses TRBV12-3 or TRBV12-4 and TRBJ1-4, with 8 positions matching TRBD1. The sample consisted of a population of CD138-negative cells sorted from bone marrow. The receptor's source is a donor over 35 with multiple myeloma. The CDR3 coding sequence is TGTGCCAGCAGCCTCTTAGGACAGGGCGGAGAAAAACTGTTTTTT. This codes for CASSLLGQGGEKLFF.